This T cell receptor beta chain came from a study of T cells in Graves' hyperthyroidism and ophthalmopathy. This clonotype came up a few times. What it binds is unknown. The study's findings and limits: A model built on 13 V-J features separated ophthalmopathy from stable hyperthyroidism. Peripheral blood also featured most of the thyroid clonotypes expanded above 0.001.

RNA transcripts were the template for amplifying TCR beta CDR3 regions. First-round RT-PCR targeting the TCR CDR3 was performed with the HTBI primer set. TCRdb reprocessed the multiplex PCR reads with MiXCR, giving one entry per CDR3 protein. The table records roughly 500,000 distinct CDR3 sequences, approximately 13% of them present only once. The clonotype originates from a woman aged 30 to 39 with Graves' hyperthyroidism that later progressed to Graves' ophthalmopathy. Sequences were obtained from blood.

DNA for the CDR3: TGTGCCAGCACCAGAGCGGGAGAAACAGGCGAGCAGTACTTC. Protein: CASTRAGETGEQYF. The chain has TRBV3-1 and TRBJ2-7; TRBD2 matches 8 bases. The CDR3 has 14 amino acids. Per the germline V gene, CDR1 is LGHDT and CDR2 is YNNKEL (reference sequence). With V trimmed by 7 bases and J by 6 bases, 11 bases remained unmatched.